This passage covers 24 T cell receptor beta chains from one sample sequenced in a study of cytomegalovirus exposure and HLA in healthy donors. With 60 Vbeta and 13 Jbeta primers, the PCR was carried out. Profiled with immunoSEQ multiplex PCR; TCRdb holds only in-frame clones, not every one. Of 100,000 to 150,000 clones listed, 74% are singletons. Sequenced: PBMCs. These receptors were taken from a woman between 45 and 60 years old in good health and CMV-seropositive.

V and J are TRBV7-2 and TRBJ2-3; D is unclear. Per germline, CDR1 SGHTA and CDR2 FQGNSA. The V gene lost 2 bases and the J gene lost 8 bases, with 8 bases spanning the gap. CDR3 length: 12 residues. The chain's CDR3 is CASSLNPGTQYF. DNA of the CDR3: TGTGCCAGCAGCTTAAACCCGGGTACGCAGTATTTT.

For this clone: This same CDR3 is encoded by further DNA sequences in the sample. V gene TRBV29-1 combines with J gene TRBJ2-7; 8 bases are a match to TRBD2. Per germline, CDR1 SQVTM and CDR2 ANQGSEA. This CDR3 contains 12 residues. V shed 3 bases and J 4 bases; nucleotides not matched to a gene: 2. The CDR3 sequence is CSVDGGAYEQYF. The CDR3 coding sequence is TGCAGCGTTGACGGGGGGGCATACGAGCAGTACTTC.

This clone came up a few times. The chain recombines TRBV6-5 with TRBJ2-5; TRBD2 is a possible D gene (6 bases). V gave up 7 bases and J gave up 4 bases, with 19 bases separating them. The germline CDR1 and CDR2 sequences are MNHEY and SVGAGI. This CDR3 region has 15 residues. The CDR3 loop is CASTMGGGSGETQYF. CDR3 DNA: TGTGCCAGCACCATGGGTGGGGGGTCGGGAGAGACCCAGTACTTC.

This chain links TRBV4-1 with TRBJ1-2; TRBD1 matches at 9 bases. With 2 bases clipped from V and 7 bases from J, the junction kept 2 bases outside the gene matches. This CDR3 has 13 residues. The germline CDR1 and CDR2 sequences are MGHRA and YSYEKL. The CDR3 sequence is CASSQRDRAGYTF. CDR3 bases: TGCGCCAGCAGCCAACGGGACAGGGCTGGCTACACCTTC.

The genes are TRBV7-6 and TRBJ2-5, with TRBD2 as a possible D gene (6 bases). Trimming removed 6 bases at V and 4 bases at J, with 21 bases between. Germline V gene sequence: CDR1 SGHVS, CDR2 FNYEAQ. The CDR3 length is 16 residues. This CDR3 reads CASRTFRQGGGETQYF. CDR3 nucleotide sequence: TGTGCCAGCAGGACGTTTCGGCAGGGAGGAGGAGAGACCCAGTACTTC.

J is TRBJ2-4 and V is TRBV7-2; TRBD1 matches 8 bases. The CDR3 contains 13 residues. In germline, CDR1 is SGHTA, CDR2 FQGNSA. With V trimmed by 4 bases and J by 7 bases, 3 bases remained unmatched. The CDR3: CASSSTGANIQYF. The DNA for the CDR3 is TGTGCCAGCAGCTCGACAGGGGCGAACATTCAGTACTTC.

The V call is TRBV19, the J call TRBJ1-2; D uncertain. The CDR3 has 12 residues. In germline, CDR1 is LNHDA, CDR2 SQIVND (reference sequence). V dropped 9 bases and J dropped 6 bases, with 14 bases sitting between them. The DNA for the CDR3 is TGTGCCAGCAGTCCCCCGGGGAATGGCTACACCTTC. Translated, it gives CASSPPGNGYTF. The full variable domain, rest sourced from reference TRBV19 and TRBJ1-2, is DGGITQSPKYLFRKEGQNVTLSCEQNLNHDAMYWYRQDPGQGLRLIYYSQIVNDFQKGDIAEGYSVSREKKESFPLTVTSAQKNPTAFYLCASSPPGNGYTFGSGTRLTVV.

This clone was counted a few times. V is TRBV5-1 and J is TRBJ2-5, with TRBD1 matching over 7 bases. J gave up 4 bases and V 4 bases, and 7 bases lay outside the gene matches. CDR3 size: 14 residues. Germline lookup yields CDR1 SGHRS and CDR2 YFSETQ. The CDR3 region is CASSMTGSGETQYF. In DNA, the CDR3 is TGCGCCAGCAGCATGACAGGGTCCGGAGAGACCCAGTACTTC. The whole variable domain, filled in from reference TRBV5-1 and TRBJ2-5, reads KAGVTQTPRYLIKTRGQQVTLSCSPISGHRSVSWYQQTPGQGLQFLFEYFSETQRNKGNFPGRFSGRQFSNSRSEMNVSTLELGDSALYLCASSMTGSGETQYFGPGTRLLVL.

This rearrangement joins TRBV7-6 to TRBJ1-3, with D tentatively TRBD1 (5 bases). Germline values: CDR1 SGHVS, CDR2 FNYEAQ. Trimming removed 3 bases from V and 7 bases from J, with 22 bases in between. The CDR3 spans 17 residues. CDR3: CASSFTMGLGSDNTIYF. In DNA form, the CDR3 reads TGTGCCAGCAGCTTTACTATGGGACTGGGTTCAGATAACACCATATATTTT.

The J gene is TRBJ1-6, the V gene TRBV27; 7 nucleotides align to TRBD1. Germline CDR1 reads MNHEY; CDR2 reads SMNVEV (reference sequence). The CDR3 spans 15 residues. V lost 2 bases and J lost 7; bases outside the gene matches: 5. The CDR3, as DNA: TGTGCCAGCAGTTTAAAGGGGGCGAAGAATTCACCCCTCCACTTT. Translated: CASSLKGAKNSPLHF.

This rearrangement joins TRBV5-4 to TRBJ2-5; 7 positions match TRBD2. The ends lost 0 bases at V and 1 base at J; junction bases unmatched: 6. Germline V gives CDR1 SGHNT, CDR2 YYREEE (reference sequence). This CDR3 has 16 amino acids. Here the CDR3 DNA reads TGTGCCAGCAGCTTGGATCAGCGGGGTAGCCAAGAGACCCAGTACTTC. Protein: CASSLDQRGSQETQYF. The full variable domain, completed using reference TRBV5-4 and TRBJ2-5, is ETGVTQSPTHLIKTRGQQVTLRCSSQSGHNTVSWYQQALGQGPQFIFQYYREEENGRGNFPPRFSGLQFPNYSSELNVNALELDDSALYLCASSLDQRGSQETQYFGPGTRLLVL.

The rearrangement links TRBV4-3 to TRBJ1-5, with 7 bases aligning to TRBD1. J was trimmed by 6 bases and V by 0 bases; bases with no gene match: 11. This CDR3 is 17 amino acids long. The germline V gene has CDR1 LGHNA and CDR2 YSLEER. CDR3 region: CASSQETTGMSSQPQHF. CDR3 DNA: TGCGCCAGCAGCCAAGAGACGACAGGGATGAGTAGTCAGCCCCAGCATTTT.

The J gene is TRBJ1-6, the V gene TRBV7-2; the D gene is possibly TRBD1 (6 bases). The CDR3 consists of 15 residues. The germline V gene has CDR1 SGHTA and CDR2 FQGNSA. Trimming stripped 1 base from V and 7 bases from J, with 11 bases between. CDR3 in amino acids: CASSLGGGLNSPLHF. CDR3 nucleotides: TGTGCCAGCAGCTTAGGCGGGGGCTTAAATTCACCCCTCCACTTT.

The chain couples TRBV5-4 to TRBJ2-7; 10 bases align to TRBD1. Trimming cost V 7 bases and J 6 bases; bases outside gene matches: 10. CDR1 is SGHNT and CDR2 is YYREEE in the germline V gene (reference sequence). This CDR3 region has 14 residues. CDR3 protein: CASSLDRGRLEQYF. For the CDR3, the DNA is TGTGCCAGCTCCCTTGACAGGGGGCGTCTCGAGCAGTACTTC.

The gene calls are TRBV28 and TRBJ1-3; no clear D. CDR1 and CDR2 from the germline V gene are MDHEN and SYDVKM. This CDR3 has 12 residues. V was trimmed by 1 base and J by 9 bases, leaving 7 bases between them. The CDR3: CASSLSYSTIYF. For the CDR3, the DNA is TGTGCCAGCAGTTTATCCTATAGCACCATATATTTT.

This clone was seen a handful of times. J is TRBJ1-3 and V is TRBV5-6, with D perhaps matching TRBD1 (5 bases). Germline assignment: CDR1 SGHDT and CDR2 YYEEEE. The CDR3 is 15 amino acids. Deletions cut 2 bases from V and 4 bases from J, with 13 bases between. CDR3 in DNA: TGTGCCAGCAGCTTTCAACTCAGGGCAGGAAACACCATATATTTT. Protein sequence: CASSFQLRAGNTIYF.

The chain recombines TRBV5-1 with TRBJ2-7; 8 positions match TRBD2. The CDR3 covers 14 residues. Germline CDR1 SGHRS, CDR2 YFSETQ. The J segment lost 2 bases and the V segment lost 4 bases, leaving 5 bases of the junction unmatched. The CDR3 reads CASSEGLAAYEQYF. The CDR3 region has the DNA TGCGCCAGCAGCGAAGGACTAGCAGCCTACGAGCAGTACTTC.

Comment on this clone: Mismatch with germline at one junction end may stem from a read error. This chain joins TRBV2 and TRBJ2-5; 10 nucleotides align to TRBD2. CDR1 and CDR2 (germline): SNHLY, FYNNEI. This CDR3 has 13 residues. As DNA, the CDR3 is TGTGCCAGCACTATTAATAGCGGGGGGAGCGGTGACTTC. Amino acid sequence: CASTINSGGSGDF.

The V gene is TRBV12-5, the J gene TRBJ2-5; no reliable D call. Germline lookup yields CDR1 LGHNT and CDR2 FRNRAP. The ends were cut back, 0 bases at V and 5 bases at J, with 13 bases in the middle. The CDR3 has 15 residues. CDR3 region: CASGLVVSRLETQYF. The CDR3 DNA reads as TGTGCTAGTGGTTTGGTAGTATCCAGGCTTGAGACCCAGTACTTC.

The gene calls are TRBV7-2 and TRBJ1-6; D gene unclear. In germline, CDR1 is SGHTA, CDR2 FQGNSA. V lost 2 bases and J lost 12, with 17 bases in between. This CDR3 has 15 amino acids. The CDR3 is CASSLLSLVGLPLHF. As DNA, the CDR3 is TGTGCCAGCAGCTTACTCAGTCTCGTTGGGCTACCCCTCCACTTT.

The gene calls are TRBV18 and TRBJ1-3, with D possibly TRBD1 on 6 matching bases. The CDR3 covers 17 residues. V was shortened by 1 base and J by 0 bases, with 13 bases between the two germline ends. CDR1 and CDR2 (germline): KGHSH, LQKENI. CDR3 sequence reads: CASSPLRDTYSGNTIYF. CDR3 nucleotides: TGTGCCAGCTCACCACTCCGGGACACCTACTCTGGAAACACCATATATTTT. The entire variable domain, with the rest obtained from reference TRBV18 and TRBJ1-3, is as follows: NAGVMQNPRHLVRRRGQEARLRCSPMKGHSHVYWYRQLPEEGLKFMVYLQKENIIDESGMPKERFSAEFPKEGPSILRIQQVVRGDSAAYFCASSPLRDTYSGNTIYFGEGSWLTVV.

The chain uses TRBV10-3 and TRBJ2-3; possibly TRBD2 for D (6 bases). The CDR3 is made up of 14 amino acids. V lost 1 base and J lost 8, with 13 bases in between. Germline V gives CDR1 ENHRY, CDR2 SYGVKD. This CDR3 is CAISEFGRGGTQYF. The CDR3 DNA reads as TGTGCCATCAGTGAGTTTGGGCGGGGCGGTACGCAGTATTTT.

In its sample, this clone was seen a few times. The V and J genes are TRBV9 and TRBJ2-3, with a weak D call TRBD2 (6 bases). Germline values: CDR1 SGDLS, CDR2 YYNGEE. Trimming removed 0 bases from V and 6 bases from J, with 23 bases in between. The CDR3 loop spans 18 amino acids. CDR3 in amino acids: CASSVEGAAGIIVDTQYF. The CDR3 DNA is TGTGCCAGCAGCGTAGAGGGAGCGGCGGGGATTATTGTGGATACGCAGTATTTT.

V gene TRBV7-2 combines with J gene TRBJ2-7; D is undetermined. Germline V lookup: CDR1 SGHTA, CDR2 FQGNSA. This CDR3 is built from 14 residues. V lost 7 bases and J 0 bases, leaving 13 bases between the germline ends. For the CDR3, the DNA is TGTGCCAGCACCGCCGCCGGTCCCTCCTACGAGCAGTACTTC. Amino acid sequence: CASTAAGPSYEQYF.